This T cell receptor beta chain was captured in a study of blood T cell repertoires in COVID-19. V dropped 0 bases and J dropped 4 bases, with 9 bases sitting between them. This CDR3 contains 14 residues. CDR1 is MNHEY, CDR2 SVGAGI, per germline. Original methodology: From reference gene primer amplification, estimates of nucleated cell counts were derived. Clones were sequenced by immunoSEQ multiplex PCR, and TCRdb holds only the in-frame ones, with some missing. V and J calls and clone size are copied from that table; D and trimming were computed from the DNA. This table holds 200,000 to 250,000 clones, less than 85% found once.

This chain connects TRBV6-5 to TRBJ1-1; D may be TRBD1 (6 bases). Sequencing input: PBMCs or T cells enriched from blood (not recorded which). The TCR sequence derives from a man aged 55 to 70 who had recovered from COVID-19. The CDR3 loop reads CASSYSGRGTEAFF. DNA of the CDR3: TGTGCCAGCAGTTACTCGGGCAGGGGCACTGAAGCTTTCTTT.